In this sample, the clone carrying this T cell receptor (beta chain) turned up a few times. Its antigen is currently unknown. It was with unique molecular identifiers that the TCRbeta library was prepared. TCRdb used MiXCR to reprocess the PCR reads, holding one entry per CDR3 protein. The repertoire holds approximately 500,000 distinct CDR3 sequences, roughly a tenth seen once, with around 2% in the top ten. The entry originates in a study of T-cell reconstitution after alpha-beta-depleted transplantation in children. The study, taken as a whole, reports: Reports say that about two months after transplant, the alpha-beta T cells came out of several hundred graft clones that had expanded. In some patients, recipient T cells and intrathymic progenitors surviving conditioning explained high day-60 diversity.

V lost 5 bases to trimming and J lost 1 base; unmatched junction nucleotides: 13. The CDR3 is made up of 17 amino acids. The germline CDR1 and CDR2 sequences are SQVTM and ANQGSEA. The gene calls are TRBV29-1 and TRBJ2-2, with 7 bases aligning to TRBD1. Specimen: PBMCs, collected before TCRalphabeta/CD19-depleted stem cell transplant. This clonotype originated in a child under 10 years old with inherited bone marrow failure, due to receive a stem cell transplant. The CDR3 DNA reads as TGCAGCGTTTACTGGAGCTCCGGGACAGAGAACACCGGGGAGCTGTTTTTT. It translates to CSVYWSSGTENTGELFF.